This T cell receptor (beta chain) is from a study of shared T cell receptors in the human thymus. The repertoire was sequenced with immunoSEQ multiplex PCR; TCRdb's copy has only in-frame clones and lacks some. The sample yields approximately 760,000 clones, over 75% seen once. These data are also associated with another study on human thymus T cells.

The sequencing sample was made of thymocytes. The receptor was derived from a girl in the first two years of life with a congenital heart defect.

DNA for the CDR3: TGTGCCTGGAGTGTAGGTCCGGGGACAAAAGCTTTCTTT. Its translation is CAWSVGPGTKAFF. The J gene is TRBJ1-1, the V gene TRBV30, with TRBD1 as a possible D gene (6 bases). V was cut by 0 bases and J by 9 bases, with 14 bases left in between. Germline CDR1 reads GTSNPN; CDR2 reads SVGIG (reference sequence). The CDR3 spans 13 residues.